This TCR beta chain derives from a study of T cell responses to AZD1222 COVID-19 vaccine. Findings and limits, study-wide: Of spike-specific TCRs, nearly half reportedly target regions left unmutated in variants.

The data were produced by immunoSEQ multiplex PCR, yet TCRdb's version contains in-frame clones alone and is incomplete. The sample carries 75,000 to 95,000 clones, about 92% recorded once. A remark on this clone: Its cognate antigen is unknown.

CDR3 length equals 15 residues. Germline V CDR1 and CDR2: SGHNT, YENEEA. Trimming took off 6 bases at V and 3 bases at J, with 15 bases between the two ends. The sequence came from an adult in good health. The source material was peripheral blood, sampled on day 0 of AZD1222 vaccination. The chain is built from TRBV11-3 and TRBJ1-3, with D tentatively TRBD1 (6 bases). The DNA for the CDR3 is TGTGCCAGCAGTCGGCAGGGGCAGAGTGGAAACACCATATATTTT. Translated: CASSRQGQSGNTIYF. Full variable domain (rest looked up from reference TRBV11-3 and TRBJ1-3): EAGVVQSPRYKIIEKKQPVAFWCNPISGHNTLYWYLQNLGQGPELLIRYENEEAVDDSQLPKDRFSAERLKGVDSTLKIQPAELGDSAVYLCASSRQGQSGNTIYFGEGSWLTVV.